The next 16 T cell receptor beta chains were all read from a single sample in a study of long-term antiretroviral therapy in people with HIV. Version v3.0 of the immunoSEQ assay ran at survey level. Only in-frame clones appear in the TCRdb table, and some are missing; sequencing was by immunoSEQ multiplex PCR. The sample carries 30,000 to 35,000 clones, about 70% recorded once. The sequencing used unsorted PBMCs, collected 3 years after starting antiretroviral therapy. The receptors here all came from a man aged 50 or older with HIV.

The V gene is TRBV11-2, the J gene TRBJ2-1; D is ambiguous. V gave up 4 bases and J gave up 5 bases, with 12 bases separating them. The CDR3 contains 14 residues. Germline CDR1 reads SGHAT; CDR2 reads FQNNGV. The CDR3 sequence is CASSSPGRNNEQFF. CDR3 sequence (DNA): TGTGCCAGCAGCTCCCCCGGCAGAAACAATGAGCAGTTCTTC.

This sequence joins TRBV10-3 and TRBJ2-4, with D unclear. The V end was cut by 5 bases, the J end by 0 bases, with 8 bases between. CDR1 ENHRY and CDR2 SYGVKD come from the germline V gene. The CDR3 is 14 amino acids. The CDR3 DNA reads as TGTGCCATCAGTTCAGATATAGCCAAAAACATTCAGTACTTC. Amino acid sequence: CAISSDIAKNIQYF.

V usage is TRBV18 and J usage is TRBJ2-7; possibly TRBD1 for D (7 bases). The CDR3 covers 15 residues. Germline V gives CDR1 KGHSH, CDR2 LQKENI. The V end was cut by 1 base, the J end by 7 bases, with 17 bases between. CDR3 protein: CASSPRGQPGGEQYF. The CDR3 bases are TGTGCCAGCTCACCACGGGGACAGCCAGGGGGGGAGCAGTACTTC.

The V call is TRBV5-1, the J call TRBJ1-1, with D unclear. Germline assignment: CDR1 SGHRS and CDR2 YFSETQ. The CDR3 runs 13 residues. The V gene lost 6 bases and the J gene lost 0 bases, with 9 bases spanning the gap. The CDR3 loop is CASKYDLNTEAFF. CDR3 bases: TGCGCCAGCAAATACGATTTGAACACTGAAGCTTTCTTT.

This sequence joins TRBV9 and TRBJ2-7, with D tentatively TRBD1 or TRBD2 (5 bases each). V was shortened by 3 bases and J by 2 bases, with 18 bases between the two germline ends. The CDR3 consists of 16 residues. CDR1 is SGDLS, CDR2 YYNGEE, per germline. CDR3 bases: TGTGCCAGCAGCGGGATGGGGCTCGAGGGGACCTACGAGCAGTACTTC. Its translation is CASSGMGLEGTYEQYF.

The chain uses TRBV11-2 and TRBJ2-5; 13 bases are a match to TRBD2. Unmatched junction bases numbered 12, after V lost 1 base and J lost 7 bases. Germline-derived CDR1 and CDR2 are SGHAT and FQNNGV. The CDR3 loop spans 18 amino acids. As DNA, the CDR3 is TGTGCCAGCAGCTTAGTCGGTCGCCAAGGACTAGCGGGAGTGACCCAGTACTTC. Its protein is CASSLVGRQGLAGVTQYF. Combining the CDR3 with reference TRBV11-2 and TRBJ2-5 gives the whole variable domain EAGVAQSPRYKIIEKRQSVAFWCNPISGHATLYWYQQILGQGPKLLIQFQNNGVVDDSQLPKDRFSAERLKGVDSTLKIQPAKLEDSAVYLCASSLVGRQGLAGVTQYFGPGTRLLVL.

This clone appeared once. The gene calls are TRBV9 and TRBJ2-3; D not certain. Looked up from germline, CDR1 is SGDLS and CDR2 is YYNGEE. Trimming took 4 bases from V and 0 from J, leaving 9 bases between them. The CDR3 is 14 residues long. CDR3 coding DNA: TGTGCCAGCAGCCATGGGTCGAGCACAGATACGCAGTATTTT. Translated, it gives CASSHGSSTDTQYF.

The chain combines TRBV30 with TRBJ1-2; D unresolved. V dropped 2 bases and J dropped 6 bases, with 10 bases sitting between them. The CDR3 extends over 12 amino acids. The V gene's germline CDR1 is GTSNPN and CDR2 SVGIG (reference sequence). CDR3 in amino acids: CAWSRLIHGYTF. The CDR3 DNA sequence: TGTGCCTGGAGTAGATTAATCCATGGCTACACCTTC.

This chain's CDR3 is CASSEFGNLNQPQHF. The CDR3, as DNA: TGTGCCAGCAGTGAATTCGGTAATCTCAATCAGCCCCAGCATTTT. The rearrangement joins TRBV2 to TRBJ1-5; D not resolved. Germline CDR1 is SNHLY and CDR2 is FYNNEI. The CDR3 consists of 15 residues. V lost 2 bases and J lost 3, with 11 bases in between.

This chain connects TRBV5-4 to TRBJ2-5; 11 positions match TRBD2. The CDR3 consists of 14 residues. Unmatched junction bases numbered 3, after V lost 4 bases and J lost 4 bases. Germline loops: CDR1 SGHNT, CDR2 YYREEE (reference sequence). CDR3 bases: TGTGCCAGCAGCGATCTAGCGGGAGGAGAGACCCAGTACTTC. The encoded protein is CASSDLAGGETQYF.

CDR3 bases: TGTGCCAGCAGCTTGGGGGGAGATAGGAATGAGCAGTTCTTC. Protein sequence: CASSLGGDRNEQFF. This chain connects TRBV5-4 to TRBJ2-1; TRBD2 is a possible D gene (5 bases). This CDR3 has 14 amino acids. Per germline, CDR1 SGHNT and CDR2 YYREEE (reference sequence). Trimming left V 0 bases short and J 7 bases short, with 11 bases between.

V gene TRBV30 combines with J gene TRBJ1-5; D remains unclear. CDR3 size: 13 residues. V was trimmed by 0 bases and J by 2 bases, leaving 5 bases between them. Germline V CDR1 and CDR2: GTSNPN, SVGIG (reference sequence). CDR3 nucleotides: TGTGCCTGGAGTGTACCGGGCAATCAGCCCCAGCATTTT. Translation: CAWSVPGNQPQHF.

The chain joins TRBV29-1 to TRBJ1-1; 11 bases align to TRBD1. There are 15 residues in the CDR3. The V gene end was trimmed by 7 bases and the J gene end by 4 bases; junction bases not matched to a gene: 11. Germline assignment: CDR1 SQVTM and CDR2 ANQGSEA. CDR3 protein: CSARQGQGARTEAFF. The DNA of the CDR3 is TGCAGCGCTCGGCAAGGACAGGGGGCGCGCACTGAAGCTTTCTTT.

The genes are TRBV7-9 and TRBJ2-7; no clear D gene. The CDR3 has 14 residues. CDR1 SEHNR and CDR2 FQNEAQ come from the germline V gene (reference sequence). Trimming removed 5 bases from V and 0 bases from J, with 11 bases in between. The CDR3: CASSRAGYSYEQYF. The DNA of the CDR3 is TGTGCCAGCAGCCGGGCCGGATACTCCTACGAGCAGTACTTC. Using reference TRBV7-9 and TRBJ2-7 for the parts outside the CDR3, the full variable domain is DTGVSQNPRHKITKRGQNVTFRCDPISEHNRLYWYRQTLGQGPEFLTYFQNEAQLEKSRLLSDRFSAERPKGSFSTLEIQRTEQGDSAMYLCASSRAGYSYEQYFGPGTRLTVT.

This chain connects TRBV18 to TRBJ1-5; weak D call: TRBD1 (5 bases). The V end was cut by 4 bases, the J end by 2 bases, with 15 bases between. The germline V gene has CDR1 KGHSH and CDR2 LQKENI. The CDR3 is 16 residues long. CDR3 sequence: CASSHGAGGGNQPQHF. CDR3 nucleotides: TGTGCCAGCTCACACGGGGCCGGGGGGGGCAATCAGCCCCAGCATTTT.

This clone was seen once. This CDR3 reads CASSLPGLAGAYEQYF. The CDR3 bases are TGTGCCAGCAGCCTACCCGGACTAGCGGGAGCCTACGAGCAGTACTTC. The rearrangement joins TRBV7-2 to TRBJ2-7; 13 bases agree with TRBD2. V gave up 5 bases and J gave up 2 bases; unmatched junction bases: 6. This CDR3 comprises 16 residues. Germline CDR1 SGHTA, CDR2 FQGNSA.